Listed here are 4 T cell receptor beta chains from one sample, sequenced in a study of blood T cell repertoires in COVID-19. Clones were read by immunoSEQ multiplex PCR, and TCRdb kept only the in-frame ones, dropping some. The sample lists a few hundred thousand clones; 85% to 90% were seen once. The sample consisted of peripheral blood. These receptors all come from a woman in her forties or fifties with COVID-19, enrolled during active disease.

The gene calls are TRBV4-1 and TRBJ1-2; 11 positions match TRBD1. The CDR3 consists of 18 residues. Germline CDR1 is MGHRA and CDR2 is YSYEKL. V was clipped by 1 base and J by 1 base; unmatched bases: 8. CDR3 sequence: CASSQGGGTGGRNYGYTF. CDR3 bases: TGCGCCAGCAGCCAAGGGGGCGGGACAGGGGGACGTAACTATGGCTACACCTTC.

This chain joins TRBV5-1 and TRBJ2-3; 13 bases agree with TRBD2. CDR3 size: 16 residues. J gave up 5 bases and V 0 bases, and 3 bases lay outside the gene matches. Germline V gene sequence: CDR1 SGHRS, CDR2 YFSETQ. The CDR3 DNA sequence: TGCGCCAGCAGCTTGGGACTAGCGGGAGGACGAGATACGCAGTATTTT. Translation: CASSLGLAGGRDTQYF.

The genes are TRBV5-4 and TRBJ2-7; the match to TRBD2 covers 8 bases. The CDR3 has 17 amino acids. Trimming removed 4 bases from V and 0 bases from J; junction bases left unmatched: 12. Germline CDR1 reads SGHNT; CDR2 reads YYREEE (reference sequence). The CDR3: CASSPILTSDFSYEQYF. As DNA, the CDR3 is TGTGCCAGCAGCCCCATTCTGACTAGCGATTTCTCCTACGAGCAGTACTTC.

The chain has TRBV19 and TRBJ2-6; possibly TRBD1 for D (6 bases). This CDR3 has 16 amino acids. Germline V CDR1 and CDR2: LNHDA, SQIVND (reference sequence). V was trimmed by 6 bases and J by 0 bases, leaving 12 bases between them. For the CDR3, the DNA is TGTGCCAGTAGCAGGGCAGGGGACTCTGGGGCCAACGTCCTGACTTTC. This encodes CASSRAGDSGANVLTF.